These T cell receptor beta chains were read from a single sample in a study of blood T cell repertoires in COVID-19. Clones were sequenced by immunoSEQ multiplex PCR, and TCRdb holds only the in-frame ones, with some missing. The sample holds around 140,000 clones, 84% seen once. Sequenced: peripheral blood. All receptors come from a woman aged 80 or over with acute or convalescent COVID-19. Both conserved end residues are part of each CDR3. Rows give clone size only sometimes, using once, few, many, or a class for an expanded clone.

length,size,V,J,CDR3
14,-,TRBV4-3,TRBJ1-1,CASSNRGRNTEAFF
16,once,TRBV13,TRBJ1-6,CASSVPGQGNNSPLHF
15,-,TRBV7-2,TRBJ2-1,CASRRTSGPYNEQFF
15,-,TRBV7-9,TRBJ1-4,CASSLQGAANEKLFF
13,-,TRBV12-3/TRBV12-4,TRBJ1-1,CASSFSQNTEAFF
15,-,TRBV30,TRBJ1-3,CAWNPTRFSGNTIYF
11,-,TRBV12-3/TRBV12-4,TRBJ1-5,CASSGGQPQHF
15,-,TRBV19,TRBJ1-5,CASSYDTRSNQPQHF
14,-,TRBV19,TRBJ1-5,CASSPGHSNQPQHF
18,-,TRBV15,TRBJ2-2,CATSIPGQGAWDSGELFF